Sequencing of this T cell receptor (beta chain) was carried out in a study of cytomegalovirus exposure and HLA in healthy donors (TCRdb year 2017). Regarding the research as a whole: The 650 to 800 repertoires of the first cohort and the approximately 110 validation repertoires were produced on the same platform, according to a later analysis. Besides the first cohort of 666 subjects, a separate validation cohort made up of around 120 different subjects was used. To predict cytomegalovirus infection status, the study brought together high-throughput TCR immunosequencing, statistical association of individual TCRs with disease status, and machine learning. The study was designed to test whether signatures of past pathogen exposure could be identified by cataloging public T cell receptors.

Of note for this clone: Its antigen is unknown. No much larger clone exists at a distance of one base, and base qualities are not known.

Library generation was performed with the immunoSEQ multiplex PCR assay. Processing in the source paper ran as follows. A statistical classification framework was built to diagnose cytomegalovirus status from the catalog of TCR beta chain sequences. TCRdb limited this immuneACCESS table to in-frame rearrangements with V and J called. A share of clones is missing; checked studies link under half to unresolved V genes, and the rest is unexplained. V, J and clone size reflect that table, while D and trimming were determined from the DNA. The sample table lists some 230,000 clones, over 80% of them with a count of one. The biggest ten clones account for more than 1% of the sample. V is trimmed back by 0 bases and J by 0 bases, and the junction contains 2 bases that no gene match accounts for. Taken from the germline V gene, the CDR1 and CDR2 loops are SGHRS and YFSETQ. The CDR3 spans 17 residues, from the cysteine through the phenylalanine. Just the 51-base CDR3 DNA is kept, in frame starting at base 1.

Donors formed part of the validation cohort, which comprised 120 subjects and was distinct from the first cohort of 670 or so subjects. The study at large found these results: While some public TCRs were present in many individuals, most TCR sequences turned up only very rarely across donors. Subsequent analysis determined that TCRs grouped into clusters in the first cohort also showed a tendency toward co-occurrence across the roughly 110 validation repertoires, and roughly 95% of cluster scores exceeded 0. All 120 or so repertoires were used to score co-occurrence in the validation cohort in a later analysis, because that analysis had no HLA typing for the cohort. It was suggested by the authors that the approach could potentially be generalized to other disease states and immunological phenotypes. In vitro tests confirmed that a few of the cytomegalovirus-associated TCR beta chains recognize cytomegalovirus antigens. The classifier was reported to diagnose cytomegalovirus status with high specificity and sensitivity in both the original cohort and the validation cohort. In the study, around 150 TCR beta chains were listed as associated with cytomegalovirus.

The V and J segments used are TRBV5-1 and TRBJ2-1, with TRBD2 identical over 11 junction bases. The TCR originated in a woman aged 18-29 years in good health and CMV-seronegative. Sample: PBMCs. The CDR3 reads CASSLGLAGSSYNEQFF. The bases read TGCGCCAGCAGCTTGGGACTAGCGGGATCCTCCTACAATGAGCAGTTCTTC.